A single sample is the source of the 27 T cell receptor beta chains below, sequenced in a study of cytomegalovirus exposure and HLA in healthy donors. PCR primers comprised 60 Vbeta and 13 Jbeta primers. TCRdb keeps only in-frame clones here, not all; method: immunoSEQ multiplex PCR. This sample has tens of thousands of clones, with 75% found just once. Sequenced sample: PBMCs. All receptors come from a man aged 35-49 years in good health and CMV-seronegative.

This clone came up a few times. The CDR3 here is CASSFVIGELFF. The CDR3, as DNA: TGTGCCAGCAGCTTTGTCATCGGGGAGCTGTTTTTT. The J gene is TRBJ2-2, the V gene TRBV5-6, with D unclear. V dropped 2 bases and J dropped 7 bases, with 6 bases sitting between them. This CDR3 has 12 residues. Per germline, CDR1 SGHDT and CDR2 YYEEEE.

The chain joins TRBV18 to TRBJ2-7; D perhaps matches TRBD1 (5 bases). The CDR3 totals 13 residues. Trimming cost V 2 bases and J 6 bases, with 11 bases left between them. Germline CDR1 reads KGHSH; CDR2 reads LQKENI. CDR3 residues: CASSPAQGTEQYF. The CDR3 coding sequence is TGTGCCAGCTCACCAGCTCAGGGAACCGAGCAGTACTTC.

There are a few counts of this clone. V gene TRBV5-1 combines with J gene TRBJ2-3, with TRBD1 matching over 8 bases. Looked up from germline, CDR1 is SGHRS and CDR2 is YFSETQ. Germline trimming cut 6 bases from V and 5 bases from J; bases unmatched to any gene: 8. The CDR3 contains 14 residues. This chain's CDR3 is CASTEPGTGDTQYF. In DNA form, the CDR3 reads TGCGCCAGCACGGAACCCGGGACAGGAGATACGCAGTATTTT.

The chain couples TRBV7-8 to TRBJ1-5, with a possible D match to TRBD1 (5 bases). The CDR3 contains 13 residues. CDR1 is SGHVS and CDR2 is FQNEAQ in the germline V gene. V lost 7 bases and J lost 4, with 11 bases in between. The CDR3 coding sequence is TGTGCCAGCACTCCCGGGGGGAATCAGCCCCAGCATTTT. Translation gives CASTPGGNQPQHF.

This sequence joins TRBV7-2 and TRBJ2-3; D is possibly TRBD2 (5 bases). The ends were cut back, 4 bases at V and 5 bases at J, with 13 bases in the middle. CDR1 is SGHTA and CDR2 is FQGNSA in the germline V gene. There are 14 residues in the CDR3. The CDR3 DNA reads TGTGCCAGCAGCTCGACGGCGGGTCAAGATACGCAGTATTTT. Encoded protein: CASSSTAGQDTQYF.

The genes are TRBV19 and TRBJ1-2, with 7 bases that match TRBD1. This CDR3 has 13 residues. CDR1 and CDR2 (germline): LNHDA, SQIVND (reference sequence). V dropped 6 bases and J dropped 4; count of bases not matched to a gene: 5. The CDR3 DNA follows: TGTGCCAGTAGGACTCCAGGGGGCTATGGCTACACCTTC. This gives the protein CASRTPGGYGYTF.

V is TRBV18 and J is TRBJ1-1; the D is unclear. Trimming shortened V by 3 bases and J by 8 bases, and 13 bases separated the two germline ends. Germline CDR1 KGHSH, CDR2 LQKENI. This CDR3 comprises 13 residues. CDR3 residues: CASSPSQVLEAFF. CDR3 sequence (DNA): TGTGCCAGCTCACCCTCTCAGGTTCTGGAAGCTTTCTTT. Using reference TRBV18 and TRBJ1-1 for the parts outside the CDR3, the full variable domain is NAGVMQNPRHLVRRRGQEARLRCSPMKGHSHVYWYRQLPEEGLKFMVYLQKENIIDESGMPKERFSAEFPKEGPSILRIQQVVRGDSAAYFCASSPSQVLEAFFGQGTRLTVV.

This clone was seen a few times. V gene TRBV5-1 combines with J gene TRBJ1-1, with D maybe TRBD1 (6 bases). The ends were cut back, 3 bases at V and 1 base at J, with 10 bases in the middle. Germline loops: CDR1 SGHRS, CDR2 YFSETQ. This CDR3 has 14 amino acids. In DNA, the CDR3 is TGCGCCAGCAGCTGGGTACAGGGGAACACTGAAGCTTTCTTT. Translation gives CASSWVQGNTEAFF.

V is TRBV7-9 and J is TRBJ2-1; 8 positions match TRBD1. The CDR3 spans 16 residues. V was pared by 4 bases and J by 2 bases, with 7 bases of the junction left unmatched. Germline assignment: CDR1 SEHNR and CDR2 FQNEAQ (reference sequence). CDR3 region: CASSSRDRTTYNEQFF. As DNA, the CDR3 is TGTGCCAGCAGCTCCCGGGACAGGACTACCTACAATGAGCAGTTCTTC.

V usage is TRBV28 and J usage is TRBJ2-2, with TRBD1 matching over 10 bases. Germline trimming cut 6 bases from V and 3 bases from J; bases unmatched to any gene: 1. The CDR3 is 14 amino acids. The germline gives CDR1 MDHEN, CDR2 SYDVKM. Here the CDR3 reads CASSGQGDTGELFF. For the CDR3, the DNA is TGTGCCAGCAGCGGACAGGGGGACACCGGGGAGCTGTTTTTT.

This chain joins TRBV9 and TRBJ2-3, with a possible D match to TRBD2 (6 bases). V was cut by 0 bases and J by 3 bases, with 14 bases left in between. The CDR3 is 16 residues long. Germline values: CDR1 SGDLS, CDR2 YYNGEE. The CDR3 loop reads CASSVGEGGRTDTQYF. The CDR3 DNA is TGTGCCAGCAGCGTAGGAGAAGGAGGGCGTACAGATACGCAGTATTTT.

V and J are TRBV6-1 and TRBJ1-5; D is unresolved. The germline gives CDR1 MNHNS, CDR2 SASEGT. V was clipped by 8 bases and J by 3 bases, with 14 bases between them. This CDR3 has 14 amino acids. The CDR3 here is CASYTASPNQPQHF. The CDR3 region has the DNA TGTGCCAGCTACACCGCTAGTCCCAATCAGCCCCAGCATTTT.

The CDR3 is CASSYVREDYGYTF. The CDR3 DNA follows: TGTGCCAGCAGTTACGTCAGGGAAGACTATGGCTACACCTTC. This chain uses TRBV6-6 with TRBJ1-2, with D maybe TRBD1 (5 bases). Germline values: CDR1 MNHNY, CDR2 SVGAGI (reference sequence). This CDR3 has 14 residues. The V gene lost 2 bases and the J gene lost 3 bases, with 10 bases spanning the gap.

V is TRBV6-1 and J is TRBJ1-5; tentative D call: TRBD1 (5 bases). V shed 2 bases and J shed 4 bases, with 12 bases lying between them. Germline CDR1 is MNHNS and CDR2 is SASEGT. CDR3 size: 15 residues. CDR3 bases: TGTGCCAGCAGTGAACGAAGGACACCGAATCAGCCCCAGCATTTT. It encodes CASSERRTPNQPQHF.

CDR3 bases: TGTGCCAGCAGCCCAGGCGGACTAGCGGGGGGGCTACGGGAGCAGTTCTTC. Encoded protein: CASSPGGLAGGLREQFF. The chain employs TRBV7-3 and TRBJ2-1, with 15 positions matching TRBD2. The CDR3 runs 17 residues. Trimming at V came to 5 bases and at J to 10 bases, leaving 12 bases not matched to a gene. Germline CDR1 and CDR2: SGHTA and FQGTGA.

The chain has TRBV7-2 and TRBJ2-7, with 12 bases lining up with TRBD2. Trimming cost V 5 bases and J 5 bases; bases outside gene matches: 4. Germline V CDR1 and CDR2: SGHTA, FQGNSA. This CDR3 has 14 residues. The CDR3 DNA follows: TGTGCCAGCAGCCCTCTAGCGGGAGGGAACGAGCAGTACTTC. Its protein is CASSPLAGGNEQYF.

This clone has more than one count but fewer than ten. The CDR3 region has the DNA TGCGCCACCCACCCCGGGGGCACTGAAGCTTTCTTT. Translation gives CATHPGGTEAFF. The chain employs TRBV10-2 and TRBJ1-1; TRBD1 is a possible D gene (5 bases). V gave up 10 bases and J gave up 4 bases, with 13 bases separating them. This CDR3 spans 12 amino acids. The germline V gene has CDR1 WSHSY and CDR2 SAAADI.

The table lists this clone with a few counts. The chain is built from TRBV6-5 and TRBJ1-1, with 7 bases that match TRBD1. Germline V CDR1 and CDR2: MNHEY, SVGAGI. The J segment lost 5 bases and the V segment lost 5 bases, leaving 11 bases of the junction unmatched. This CDR3 spans 15 amino acids. CDR3 loop: CASSQYRGLRTEAFF. The CDR3 coding sequence is TGTGCCAGCAGTCAATACAGGGGTTTGAGAACTGAAGCTTTCTTT.

The chain joins TRBV5-1 to TRBJ2-5; 8 bases are a match to TRBD1. V lost 5 bases to trimming and J lost 7 bases; unmatched junction nucleotides: 10. The CDR3 has 14 residues. Germline V gives CDR1 SGHRS, CDR2 YFSETQ. CDR3 sequence: CASRSGTGAGTQYF. In nucleotides, the CDR3 is TGCGCCAGCAGGTCAGGGACAGGCGCTGGGACCCAGTACTTC.

The chain carries TRBV5-6 and TRBJ2-7, with a weak D call TRBD1 (5 bases). V lost 4 bases, J lost 7 bases, and 12 bases lay in between. The germline gives CDR1 SGHDT, CDR2 YYEEEE. This CDR3 spans 12 amino acids. The CDR3 protein is CASSLETAEQYF. The CDR3 region has the DNA TGTGCCAGCAGCCTCGAGACAGCGGAGCAGTACTTC.

This rearrangement joins TRBV9 to TRBJ1-6, with 9 positions matching TRBD1. J was trimmed by 10 bases and V by 4 bases; bases with no gene match: 9. The CDR3 has 15 amino acids. CDR1 is SGDLS, CDR2 YYNGEE, per germline. The CDR3, as DNA: TGTGCCAGCAGCCTCCCCGGGACAGGGACCTCACCCCTCCACTTT. This codes for CASSLPGTGTSPLHF.

The genes are TRBV7-9 and TRBJ1-2; D perhaps matches TRBD1 (6 bases). Per germline, CDR1 SEHNR and CDR2 FQNEAQ (reference sequence). The V gene lost 1 base and the J gene lost 5 bases, with 14 bases spanning the gap. CDR3 length equals 15 residues. The CDR3 reads CASSLGPGTPYGYTF. In DNA form, the CDR3 reads TGTGCCAGCAGCTTAGGCCCCGGGACACCTTATGGCTACACCTTC. Variable domain in full (rest from reference TRBV7-9 and TRBJ1-2): DTGVSQNPRHKITKRGQNVTFRCDPISEHNRLYWYRQTLGQGPEFLTYFQNEAQLEKSRLLSDRFSAERPKGSFSTLEIQRTEQGDSAMYLCASSLGPGTPYGYTFGSGTRLTVV.

The chain employs TRBV7-8 and TRBJ2-3; 12 bases are shared with TRBD2. Germline assignment: CDR1 SGHVS and CDR2 FQNEAQ. The CDR3 loop spans 16 amino acids. With 5 bases clipped from V and 1 base from J, the junction kept 4 bases outside the gene matches. The CDR3: CASSGGLAGRTDTQYF. As DNA, the CDR3 is TGTGCCAGCAGCGGAGGACTAGCGGGACGCACAGATACGCAGTATTTT.

This chain links TRBV5-4 with TRBJ2-7, with TRBD2 as a possible D gene (6 bases). V lost 4 bases to trimming and J lost 6 bases, with 17 bases between them. The CDR3 is 14 residues long. The germline CDR1 and CDR2 sequences are SGHNT and YYREEE (reference sequence). Here the CDR3 DNA reads TGTGCCAGCAGCGGGGCGCTAGCGAGCTTCGAGCAGTACTTC. Amino acid sequence: CASSGALASFEQYF. Supplemented by reference TRBV5-4 and TRBJ2-7, the full variable domain reads ETGVTQSPTHLIKTRGQQVTLRCSSQSGHNTVSWYQQALGQGPQFIFQYYREEENGRGNFPPRFSGLQFPNYSSELNVNALELDDSALYLCASSGALASFEQYFGPGTRLTVT.

This chain connects TRBV5-1 to TRBJ2-1, with TRBD2 matching 8 bases. In germline, CDR1 is SGHRS, CDR2 YFSETQ. With V trimmed by 0 bases and J by 4 bases, 12 bases remained unmatched. The CDR3 is made up of 18 amino acids. The CDR3, as DNA: TGCGCCAGCAGCTTGGGGGGTAGCGGGACAATCTTATACAATGAGCAGTTCTTC. Translation gives CASSLGGSGTILYNEQFF.

The chain carries TRBV12-2 and TRBJ1-6. TRBV12-2 is a pseudogene. CDR3 length equals 20 residues. The CDR3 region has the DNA TGTGCAAGTCGCTTAGAGCGTGTACAAAGCGGGATCTCCTATAATTCACCCCTCCACTTT. Its protein is CASRLERVQSGISYNSPLHF.

This clone showed up just a few times. V usage is TRBV19 and J usage is TRBJ1-1; D is ambiguous. CDR3 size: 13 residues. Per germline, CDR1 LNHDA and CDR2 SQIVND (reference sequence). V lost 5 bases, J lost 5 bases, and 12 bases lay in between. DNA of the CDR3: TGTGCCAGTAGTTCCAGTGTTTGGACTGAAGCTTTCTTT. It yields the protein CASSSSVWTEAFF. Full variable domain (outside the CDR3, taken from reference TRBV19 and TRBJ1-1): DGGITQSPKYLFRKEGQNVTLSCEQNLNHDAMYWYRQDPGQGLRLIYYSQIVNDFQKGDIAEGYSVSREKKESFPLTVTSAQKNPTAFYLCASSSSVWTEAFFGQGTRLTVV.